This T cell receptor beta chain was profiled in a study of T cells after yellow fever vaccination. TCRdb used MiXCR to reprocess the 5' RACE reads, holding one entry per CDR3 protein. The sample consists of around 590,000 distinct CDR3 sequences, approximately 13% of them appearing once. V shed 3 bases and J 6 bases; nucleotides not matched to a gene: 9. This CDR3 comprises 17 residues. Germline V lookup: CDR1 MNHNS, CDR2 SASEGT. This material consisted of PBMCs, taken on the day of the yellow fever booster vaccination. This chain connects TRBV6-1 to TRBJ2-1; 12 positions agree with TRBD2. This clonotype was obtained from a man aged 25-40 years who received the YFV17D yellow fever vaccine. CDR3 in amino acids: CASSDLASGRGLNEQFF. The DNA of the CDR3 is TGTGCCAGCAGTGATCTGGCTAGCGGGAGGGGCCTCAATGAGCAGTTCTTC.